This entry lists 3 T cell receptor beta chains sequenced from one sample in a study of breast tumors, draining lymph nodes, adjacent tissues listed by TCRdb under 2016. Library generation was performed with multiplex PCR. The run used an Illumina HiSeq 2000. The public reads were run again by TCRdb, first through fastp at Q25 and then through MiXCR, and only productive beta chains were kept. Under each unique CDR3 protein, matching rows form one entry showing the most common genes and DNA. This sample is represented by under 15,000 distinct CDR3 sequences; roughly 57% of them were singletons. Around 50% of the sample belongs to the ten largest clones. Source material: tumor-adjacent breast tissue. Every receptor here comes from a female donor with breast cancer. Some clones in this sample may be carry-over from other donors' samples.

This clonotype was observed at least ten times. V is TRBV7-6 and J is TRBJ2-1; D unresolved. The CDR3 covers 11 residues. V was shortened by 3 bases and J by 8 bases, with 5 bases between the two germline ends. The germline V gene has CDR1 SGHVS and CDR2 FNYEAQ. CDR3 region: CASSFDHEQFF. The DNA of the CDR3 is TGTGCCAGCAGCTTTGACCATGAGCAGTTCTTC.

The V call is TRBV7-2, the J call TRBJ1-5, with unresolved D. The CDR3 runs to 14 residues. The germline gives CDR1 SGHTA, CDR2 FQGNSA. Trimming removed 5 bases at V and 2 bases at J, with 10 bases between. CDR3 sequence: CASSPRGGNQPQHF. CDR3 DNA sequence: TGTGCCAGCAGCCCGAGAGGCGGCAATCAGCCCCAGCATTTT.

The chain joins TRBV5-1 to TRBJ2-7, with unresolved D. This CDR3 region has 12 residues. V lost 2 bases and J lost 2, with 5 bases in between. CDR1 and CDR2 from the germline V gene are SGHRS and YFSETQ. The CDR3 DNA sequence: TGCGCCAGCAGCTTAGAACCCTACGAGCAGTACTTC. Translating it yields CASSLEPYEQYF.